This T cell receptor (beta chain) stems from a study of spatial heterogeneity in lung cancer. Study results and caveats: Counts for ubiquitous and regional expanded TCRs went along with ubiquitous and regional nonsynonymous mutations, respectively. Counts that tracked tumor mutation counts were those of expanded intratumoral alpha and beta TCRs.

Deletions cut 2 bases from V and 4 bases from J, with 20 bases between. CDR3 size: 17 residues. Germline CDR1 SGHVS, CDR2 FNYEAQ. This clonotype was seen repeatedly, ten times or more. What it binds is unknown. TCRdb re-analysed the 5' RACE reads in MiXCR, keeping a single row per CDR3 protein. The sample includes roughly 7,400 distinct CDR3 sequences, less than 3.5% of them seen just once. Time point noted: sample taken at primary tumor resection. The study sequenced unsorted whole RNA from tumor, nontumor lung or frozen PBMC. The chain employs TRBV7-6 and TRBJ2-5, with D tentatively TRBD1 (5 bases). This clonotype was sampled from a male donor with early-stage non-small cell lung cancer. The sequencing used lung tumor tissue, collected at surgery. The CDR3 nucleotides are TGTGCCAGCAGCTTACGGCCACAGGAAGGATGCGGAGAGACCCAGTACTTC. Protein product: CASSLRPQEGCGETQYF.